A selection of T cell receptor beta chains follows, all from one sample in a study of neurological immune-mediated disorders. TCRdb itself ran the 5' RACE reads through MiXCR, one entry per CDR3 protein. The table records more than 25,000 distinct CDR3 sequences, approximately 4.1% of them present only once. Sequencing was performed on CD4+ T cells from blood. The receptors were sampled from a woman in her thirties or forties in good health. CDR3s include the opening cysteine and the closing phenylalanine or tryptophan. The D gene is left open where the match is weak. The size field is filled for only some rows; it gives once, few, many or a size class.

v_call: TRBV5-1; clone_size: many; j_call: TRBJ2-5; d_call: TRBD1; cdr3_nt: TGCGCCAGCAGAGGACAGGGGAGGGAGACCCAGTACTTC; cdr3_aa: CASRGQGRETQYF
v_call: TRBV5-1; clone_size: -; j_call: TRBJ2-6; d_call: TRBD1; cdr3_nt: TGCGCCAGCAGCACCCCCGGGACAGGGAGCTCTAGGGCCAACGTCCTGACTTTC; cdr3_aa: CASSTPGTGSSRANVLTF
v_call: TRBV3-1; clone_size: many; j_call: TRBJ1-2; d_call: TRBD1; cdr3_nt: TGTGCCAGCAGCCGCGACAGGGGAGAGGGCTACACCTTC; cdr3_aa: CASSRDRGEGYTF
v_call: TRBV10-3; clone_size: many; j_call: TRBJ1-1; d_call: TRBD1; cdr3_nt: TGTGCCATCAGTGGCGAACAGGGGCCCAGGCTACCTGAAGCTTTCTTT; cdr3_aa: CAISGEQGPRLPEAFF
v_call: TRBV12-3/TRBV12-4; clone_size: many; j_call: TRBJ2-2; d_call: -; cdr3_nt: TGTGCCAGCAGTTCCTGGACTACGAACACCGGGGAGCTGTTTTTT; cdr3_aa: CASSSWTTNTGELFF
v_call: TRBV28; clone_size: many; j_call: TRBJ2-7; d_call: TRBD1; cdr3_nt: TGTGCCAGCGGCCGACAGGGGAGGAACGAGCAGTACTTC; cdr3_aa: CASGRQGRNEQYF
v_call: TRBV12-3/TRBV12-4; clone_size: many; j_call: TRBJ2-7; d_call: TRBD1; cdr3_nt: TGTGCCAGCACAACGACAGGGCGGTACGAGCAGTACTTC; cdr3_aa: CASTTTGRYEQYF
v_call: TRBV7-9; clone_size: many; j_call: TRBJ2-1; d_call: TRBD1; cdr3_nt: TGTGCCAGCAGGTTGCAGGGGGCGGGAAATGAGCAGTTCTTC; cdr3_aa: CASRLQGAGNEQFF
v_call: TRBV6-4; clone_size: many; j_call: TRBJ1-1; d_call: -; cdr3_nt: TGTGCCAGCAGTCAAAAAGGACAGTCAGAAGCTTTCTTT; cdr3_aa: CASSQKGQSEAFF
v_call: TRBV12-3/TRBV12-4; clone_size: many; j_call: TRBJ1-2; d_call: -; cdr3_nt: TGTGCCAGCAGTTTGAACGCAGTTATTTATGGCTACACCTTC; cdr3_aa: CASSLNAVIYGYTF
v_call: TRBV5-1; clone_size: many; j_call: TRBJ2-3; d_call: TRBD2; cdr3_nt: TGCGCCAGCAGCTTGCCTAGCGGGAGGGCCTCGTCCGGAGATACGCAGTATTTT; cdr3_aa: CASSLPSGRASSGDTQYF
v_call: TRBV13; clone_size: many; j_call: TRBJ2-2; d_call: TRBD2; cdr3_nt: TGTGCCAGCAGCTTGGAGACTAGCGGGAGAGGGACCGGGGAGCTGTTTTTT; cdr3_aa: CASSLETSGRGTGELFF
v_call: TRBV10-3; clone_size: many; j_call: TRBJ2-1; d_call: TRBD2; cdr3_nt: TGTGCCATCAGTGGGACTAGCGGGAGCCATGAGCAGTTCTTC; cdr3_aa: CAISGTSGSHEQFF
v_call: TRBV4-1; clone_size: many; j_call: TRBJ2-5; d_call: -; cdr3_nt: TGCGCCAGCAGCCAAGGCAACCAAGAGACCCAGTACTTC; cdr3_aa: CASSQGNQETQYF
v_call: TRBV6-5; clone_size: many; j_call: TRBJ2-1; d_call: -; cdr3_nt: TGTGCCAGCAGTTCATTGGGTCTTTTGCAGCAGTTCTTC; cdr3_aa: CASSSLGLLQQFF
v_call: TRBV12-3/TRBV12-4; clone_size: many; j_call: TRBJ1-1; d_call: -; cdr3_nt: TGTGCCAGCAGTTTCCGCGCGTTGATTACTGAAGCTTTCTTT; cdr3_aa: CASSFRALITEAFF
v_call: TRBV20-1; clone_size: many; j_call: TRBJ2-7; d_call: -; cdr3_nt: TGCAGTGCTAGACCCATTGAGGAGCAGTACTTC; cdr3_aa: CSARPIEEQYF
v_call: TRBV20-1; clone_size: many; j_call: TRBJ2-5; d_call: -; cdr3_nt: TGCAGTGCTAGAGGTTGGGGCGTAGAGACCCAGTACTTC; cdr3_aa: CSARGWGVETQYF
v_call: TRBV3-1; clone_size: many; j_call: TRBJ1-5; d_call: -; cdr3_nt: TGTGCCAGCAGTCACAACAGGGACAATCAGCCCCAGCATTTT; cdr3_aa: CASSHNRDNQPQHF
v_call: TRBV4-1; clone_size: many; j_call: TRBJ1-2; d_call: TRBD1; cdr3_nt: TGCGCCAGCAGCCAAGAGAGTGGGGACAGGGTCTATGGCTACACCTTC; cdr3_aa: CASSQESGDRVYGYTF
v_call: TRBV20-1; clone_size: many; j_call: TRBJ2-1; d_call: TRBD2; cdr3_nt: TGCAGTGCTAGTGATTTAGCGGGAGCTCTTTTCGATGAGCAGTTCTTC; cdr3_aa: CSASDLAGALFDEQFF
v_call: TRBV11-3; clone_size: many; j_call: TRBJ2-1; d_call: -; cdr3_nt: TGTGCCAGCAGCGGGCGTAGTGGGGGTAGTGAGCAGTTCTTC; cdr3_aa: CASSGRSGGSEQFF
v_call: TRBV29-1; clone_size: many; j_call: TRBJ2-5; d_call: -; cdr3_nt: TGCAGCGTACTACCCCAGGAGACCCAGTACTTC; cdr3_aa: CSVLPQETQYF
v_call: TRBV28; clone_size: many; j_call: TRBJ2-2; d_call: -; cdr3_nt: TGTGCCAGCCGCCGGGCAGACACCGGGGAGCTGTTTTTT; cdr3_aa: CASRRADTGELFF
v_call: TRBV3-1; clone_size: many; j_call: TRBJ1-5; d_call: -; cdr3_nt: TGTGCCAGCAGCCAAGAAGGAGGGGGAACTCAGCCCCAGCATTTT; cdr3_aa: CASSQEGGGTQPQHF
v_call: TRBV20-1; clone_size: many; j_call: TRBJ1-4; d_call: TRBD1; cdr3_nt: TGCAGTGCTAGAAACCCTACCTCGACAGGGGGCATAGCTAATGAAAAACTGTTTTTT; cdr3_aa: CSARNPTSTGGIANEKLFF
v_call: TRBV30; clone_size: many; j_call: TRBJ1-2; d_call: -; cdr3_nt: TGTGCCTGGAGTGCGGCCGGGACACCTTACTATGGCTACACCTTC; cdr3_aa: CAWSAAGTPYYGYTF
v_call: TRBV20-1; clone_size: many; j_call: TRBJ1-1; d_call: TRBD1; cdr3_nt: TGCAGATGCGGGAGGACAGGGGGCACTGAAGCTTTCTTT; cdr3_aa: CRCGRTGGTEAFF